This TCR beta chain was sequenced in a study of blood T cell repertoires in COVID-19. Background on the study: Sources were T cells, B-cell-depleted T cells, or PBMCs; the material itself was cDNA or gDNA.

Clones were read by immunoSEQ multiplex PCR, and TCRdb kept only the in-frame ones, dropping some. The sample consists of a few hundred thousand clones, roughly 89% of them appearing once. V was clipped by 10 bases and J by 3 bases, with 9 bases between them. From germline, CDR1 is WSHSY and CDR2 SAAADI. This CDR3 contains 11 residues. The sequence derives from a man under 40 with acute or convalescent COVID-19. The chain is built from TRBV10-2 and TRBJ1-2; no clear D gene. The specimen was peripheral blood. The DNA of the CDR3 is TGCGCCATAATGGAGGACTATGGCTACACCTTC. The encoded protein is CAIMEDYGYTF.